This TCR beta chain comes out of a study of blood T cell repertoires in COVID-19. The overall study: Specimens from acute and convalescent COVID-19 originated in the United States, Italy and Spain. T cells, B-cell-depleted T cells, or PBMCs supplied cDNA or gDNA.

In the authors' methods: Amplification with reference gene primers provided the estimates of nucleated cell counts. Only in-frame clones appear in the TCRdb table, and some are missing; sequencing was by immunoSEQ multiplex PCR. The V and J calls and clone size come from that table; D and trimming were worked out from the DNA. The sample includes around 300,000 clones, roughly 90% of them seen just once. CDR1 and CDR2 from the germline V gene are SGHRS and YFSETQ. V shed 3 bases, J shed 4 bases, and the junction held 9 bases outside the gene matches. The length of the CDR3 is 16 residues. The sample holds one count of this clone.

Sequenced sample: peripheral blood. The chain couples TRBV5-1 to TRBJ2-2; 7 positions agree with TRBD1. The clonotype was recovered from a man in his late teens or twenties with active or convalescent COVID-19. The CDR3 sequence is CASSSYRGGGTGELFF. In DNA, the CDR3 is TGCGCCAGCAGCTCTTACAGGGGTGGAGGCACCGGGGAGCTGTTTTTT. Full variable domain (remainder filled in from reference TRBV5-1 and TRBJ2-2): KAGVTQTPRYLIKTRGQQVTLSCSPISGHRSVSWYQQTPGQGLQFLFEYFSETQRNKGNFPGRFSGRQFSNSRSEMNVSTLELGDSALYLCASSSYRGGGTGELFFGEGSRLTVL.